Presented here are 10 T cell receptor beta chains from one specimen sequenced in a study of cytomegalovirus exposure and HLA in healthy donors. Using immunoSEQ multiplex PCR, the repertoire was profiled, and TCRdb retains in-frame clones only, with some absent. Seen here are under 200,000 clones, 85% to 90% observed once, and the top ten hold 3.5% to 4.5%. The sequencing sample was made of PBMCs. The origin of the receptors is a man aged 18-30 years in good health and CMV-seropositive.

The rearrangement uses TRBV27 and TRBJ2-7, with D tentatively TRBD1 (6 bases). The CDR3 consists of 14 residues. Germline CDR1 is MNHEY and CDR2 is SMNVEV (reference sequence). V was cut by 3 bases and J by 3 bases, with 12 bases left in between. The CDR3 DNA sequence: TGTGCCAGCAGTTTCCAGGGGACCGTCTACGAGCAGTACTTC. It codes for CASSFQGTVYEQYF.

V gene TRBV5-1 combines with J gene TRBJ2-7; 12 bases align to TRBD2. The junction had 7 bases not matched to a gene; V was cut back by 1 base and J by 2 bases. The germline CDR1 and CDR2 sequences are SGHRS and YFSETQ. The CDR3 spans 17 residues. CDR3 bases: TGCGCCAGCAGCTTGATGACTAGCGGGAGCTCTACCTACGAGCAGTACTTC. This gives the protein CASSLMTSGSSTYEQYF. Full variable domain (outside the CDR3, taken from reference TRBV5-1 and TRBJ2-7): KAGVTQTPRYLIKTRGQQVTLSCSPISGHRSVSWYQQTPGQGLQFLFEYFSETQRNKGNFPGRFSGRQFSNSRSEMNVSTLELGDSALYLCASSLMTSGSSTYEQYFGPGTRLTVT.

The rearrangement uses TRBV5-5 and TRBJ2-2; D possibly corresponds to TRBD1 (5 bases). Trimming removed 4 bases from V and 2 bases from J, with 18 bases in between. Germline CDR1 and CDR2: SGHKS and YYEKEE (reference sequence). This CDR3 is 17 amino acids long. The chain's CDR3 is CASSKTVLGLNTGELFF. CDR3 in DNA: TGTGCCAGCAGCAAGACAGTGCTGGGGCTTAACACCGGGGAGCTGTTTTTT.

The chain links TRBV27 to TRBJ2-1; TRBD2 agrees at 8 bases. Per germline, CDR1 MNHEY and CDR2 SMNVEV (reference sequence). The ends lost 8 bases at V and 6 bases at J; junction bases unmatched: 9. This CDR3 has 14 amino acids. The CDR3: CASQGLGTGNEQFF. CDR3 bases: TGTGCCAGCCAGGGACTAGGGACCGGCAATGAGCAGTTCTTC.

The chain employs TRBV15 and TRBJ2-7; a possible D gene is TRBD1 (5 bases). Germline V gene data show CDR1 as LNHNV and CDR2 as YYDKDF (reference sequence). The CDR3 extends over 12 amino acids. V gave up 1 base and J gave up 6 bases, with 7 bases separating them. CDR3 sequence (DNA): TGTGCCACCAGCAGAGCAGGGTTCGAGCAGTACTTC. Translated: CATSRAGFEQYF.

In DNA form, the CDR3 reads TGTGCCAGCAGCATCGGACTAGCGGGAGCGAGTCTTAGCACAGATACGCAGTATTTT. Its translation: CASSIGLAGASLSTDTQYF. V gene TRBV9 combines with J gene TRBJ2-3, with 13 bases aligning to TRBD2. Looked up from germline, CDR1 is SGDLS and CDR2 is YYNGEE. The CDR3 contains 19 residues. J lost 0 bases, V lost 4 bases, and 11 bases had no gene match.

Comments on this clone: A junction end diverges from the germline sequence, so it may reflect a read error. The chain is built from TRBV7-7 and TRBJ2-1; 8 bases fit TRBD2. Germline CDR1 and CDR2: SSHAT and FNYEAQ (reference sequence). The CDR3 is made up of 14 amino acids. The CDR3 reads CASSFSGRSGEQFF. In nucleotides, the CDR3 is TGTGCTAGCAGCTTCAGCGGGAGAAGCGGTGAGCAGTTCTTC. Using reference TRBV7-7 and TRBJ2-1 for the parts outside the CDR3, the full variable domain is GAGVSQSPRYKVTKRGQDVTLRCDPISSHATLYWYQQALGQGPEFLTYFNYEAQPDKSGLPSDRFSAERPEGSISTLTIQRTEQRDSAMYRCASSFSGRSGEQFFGPGTRLTVL.

This clone appeared a few times. V and J are TRBV19 and TRBJ2-1; D remains ambiguous. CDR1 is LNHDA and CDR2 is SQIVND in the germline V gene (reference sequence). The length of the CDR3 is 13 residues. The V end lost 3 bases, the J end lost 4 bases, and 7 bases lay between the germline ends. The CDR3 sequence: CASSILEYNEQFF. The CDR3 DNA follows: TGTGCCAGTAGTATCCTCGAGTACAATGAGCAGTTCTTC.

Note on this clone: Other DNA sequences of this sample code for an identical CDR3. The J gene is TRBJ1-3, the V gene TRBV18, with D unresolved. This CDR3 spans 15 amino acids. Trimming removed 0 bases at V and 0 bases at J, with 6 bases between. The germline V gene has CDR1 KGHSH and CDR2 LQKENI. The CDR3: CASSPPRSSGNTIYF. The CDR3 coding sequence is TGTGCCAGCTCACCACCGAGGTCCTCTGGAAACACCATATATTTT.

The chain combines TRBV5-1 with TRBJ1-2, with 7 bases identical to TRBD1. Trimming removed 4 bases from V and 8 bases from J; junction bases left unmatched: 23. Looked up from germline, CDR1 is SGHRS and CDR2 is YFSETQ. The length of the CDR3 is 18 residues. CDR3: CASSNPNKDRAGLSGYTF. CDR3 sequence (DNA): TGCGCCAGCAGCAACCCCAACAAAGACAGGGCCGGTCTATCAGGCTACACCTTC.